Following are 22 T cell receptor beta chains from one sample sequenced in a study of cytomegalovirus exposure and HLA in healthy donors. Use of 60 Vbeta and 13 Jbeta primers characterized the PCR. TCRdb's table, derived via immunoSEQ multiplex PCR, lists solely in-frame clones and lacks some. The sample carries approximately 190,000 clones, about 83% recorded once. Material: PBMCs. These receptors were taken from a woman younger than 45 in good health and CMV-seropositive.

The chain recombines TRBV9 with TRBJ2-7; D is possibly TRBD2 (6 bases). The CDR3 length is 15 residues. V shed 0 bases and J shed 6 bases, with 16 bases lying between them. The V gene's germline CDR1 is SGDLS and CDR2 YYNGEE. DNA for the CDR3: TGTGCCAGCAGCGTAGCTGGAGGGGCCTCTGTCGAGCAGTACTTC. Translating gives CASSVAGGASVEQYF. Combining the CDR3 with reference TRBV9 and TRBJ2-7 gives the whole variable domain DSGVTQTPKHLITATGQRVTLRCSPRSGDLSVYWYQQSLDQGLQFLIQYYNGEERAKGNILERFSAQQFPDLHSELNLSSLELGDSALYFCASSVAGGASVEQYFGPGTRLTVT.

V gene TRBV6-1 combines with J gene TRBJ1-4; a possible D gene is TRBD1 (5 bases). The CDR3 totals 16 residues. Between the trimmed V and J ends, which lost 0 bases and 3 bases, there was a span of 11 bases. Germline V lookup: CDR1 MNHNS, CDR2 SASEGT. The CDR3 DNA reads as TGTGCCAGCAGTGAAGCGCGGGGGAGAGCTAATGAAAAACTGTTTTTT. It encodes CASSEARGRANEKLFF.

The chain carries TRBV13 and TRBJ2-3; the D is unclear. Trimming removed 2 bases at V and 6 bases at J, with 9 bases between. Germline values: CDR1 PRHDT, CDR2 FYEKMQ (reference sequence). The CDR3 is 13 amino acids. The CDR3 DNA sequence: TGTGCCAGCAGCTTACACAGATCGGATACGCAGTATTTT. This encodes CASSLHRSDTQYF. The complete variable domain, with remaining parts taken from reference TRBV13 and TRBJ2-3, reads AAGVIQSPRHLIKEKRETATLKCYPIPRHDTVYWYQQGPGQDPQFLISFYEKMQSDKGSIPDRFSAQQFSDYHSELNMSSLELGDSALYFCASSLHRSDTQYFGPGTRLTVL.

The chain has TRBV7-2 and TRBJ2-6, with a tentative D call TRBD1 (5 bases). The CDR3 sequence is 15 residues long. The germline gives CDR1 SGHTA, CDR2 FQGNSA. V was shortened by 4 bases and J by 2 bases, with 9 bases between the two germline ends. This chain's CDR3 is CASSSTGPGANVLTF. The CDR3 DNA reads TGTGCCAGCAGCTCAACAGGCCCTGGGGCCAACGTCCTGACTTTC.

The rearrangement joins TRBV28 to TRBJ2-3; TRBD1 is a possible D gene (5 bases). This CDR3 contains 16 residues. Trimming left V 6 bases short and J 2 bases short, with 18 bases between. CDR1 MDHEN and CDR2 SYDVKM come from the germline V gene. CDR3 DNA sequence: TGTGCCAGCAGACCCGGCCCCACAGGATTCACAGATACGCAGTATTTT. This sequence encodes CASRPGPTGFTDTQYF.

CDR3 DNA sequence: TGTGCCAGCAGGGGGACAGGGGGCATTCAGCCCCAGCATTTT. This gives the protein CASRGTGGIQPQHF. The chain joins TRBV6-6 to TRBJ1-5, with 12 nucleotides matching TRBD1. CDR1 is MNHNY, CDR2 SVGAGI, per germline (reference sequence). After removal of 6 bases from V and 6 bases from J, the junction contained 3 bases not matched to a gene. This CDR3 is 14 amino acids long.

In regard to this clone: Germline is not matched at one junction end, which may reflect a read error. Other DNA sequences in this specimen translate into the identical CDR3. The chain joins TRBV4-2 to TRBJ1-2; the match to TRBD1 covers 8 bases. The CDR3 length is 15 residues. Germline assignment: CDR1 LGHNA and CDR2 YNFKEQ. The DNA for the CDR3 is TGTGCCAGCAGCCAAGAGGGGACAGGATCTGATGGCTATACCTTC. Translated: CASSQEGTGSDGYTF.

This chain joins TRBV28 and TRBJ2-2, with D perhaps TRBD1 (6 bases). The germline gives CDR1 MDHEN, CDR2 SYDVKM. V shed 2 bases and J shed 6 bases, with 10 bases lying between them. There are 14 residues in the CDR3. The CDR3, as DNA: TGTGCCAGCAGTTTAGAGGGGGTCCCCGGGGAGCTGTTTTTT. Amino acid sequence: CASSLEGVPGELFF.

The chain couples TRBV6-5 to TRBJ2-1; 8 bases align to TRBD2. CDR1 and CDR2 (germline): MNHEY, SVGAGI. The CDR3 has 14 residues. After removal of 7 bases from V and 9 bases from J, the junction contained 11 bases not matched to a gene. The CDR3 reads CASNPGLDFGEQFF. CDR3 DNA sequence: TGTGCCAGCAACCCGGGACTAGATTTTGGTGAGCAGTTCTTC.

This sequence joins TRBV7-9 and TRBJ2-7; 9 bases are a match to TRBD1. This CDR3 is built from 14 residues. The V gene end was trimmed by 4 bases and the J gene end by 5 bases; junction bases not matched to a gene: 6. CDR1 and CDR2 (germline): SEHNR, FQNEAQ (reference sequence). The DNA for the CDR3 is TGTGCCAGCAGCTCGCGACAGGGGGGGAACGAGCAGTACTTC. It is translated as CASSSRQGGNEQYF.

Here the CDR3 reads CASSLDGVLYGYTF. The CDR3 coding sequence is TGTGCCAGCAGCTTGGACGGGGTCCTCTATGGCTACACCTTC. V is TRBV7-9 and J is TRBJ1-2; D unclear. CDR1 is SEHNR and CDR2 is FQNEAQ in the germline V gene (reference sequence). Trimming removed 3 bases at V and 4 bases at J, with 12 bases between. The CDR3 contains 14 residues.

The CDR3 DNA sequence: TGTGCCAGCAGCTTAGTCCGGGGAAACACCATATATTTT. Its protein is CASSLVRGNTIYF. The chain is built from TRBV7-6 and TRBJ1-3; D ambiguous. Per the germline V gene, CDR1 is SGHVS and CDR2 is FNYEAQ. Trimming left V 1 base short and J 4 bases short, with 5 bases between. This CDR3 region has 13 residues.

The chain carries TRBV5-3 and TRBJ2-1; unclear D gene. TRBV5-3 is annotated as an ORF whose role is uncertain. Trimming took 0 bases from V and 0 from J, leaving 7 bases between them. There are 15 residues in the CDR3. In DNA, the CDR3 is TGTGCCAGAAGCTTGGATCCTTCCTCCTACAATGAGCAGTTCTTC. This sequence encodes CARSLDPSSYNEQFF.

This chain connects TRBV6-1 to TRBJ2-7; 12 nucleotides agree with TRBD2. With V trimmed by 5 bases and J by 3 bases, 5 bases remained unmatched. This CDR3 comprises 15 residues. Germline CDR1 MNHNS, CDR2 SASEGT. The CDR3 sequence: CASSITTSGSYEQYF. CDR3 DNA sequence: TGTGCCAGCAGTATTACGACTAGCGGGAGCTACGAGCAGTACTTC.

The chain carries TRBV11-3 and TRBJ2-3; D might be TRBD2 (6 bases). The V gene's germline CDR1 is SGHNT and CDR2 YENEEA. The CDR3 is 15 residues long. The V gene lost 1 base and the J gene lost 0 bases, with 8 bases spanning the gap. The CDR3 spells CASSLGGASTDTQYF. In nucleotides, the CDR3 is TGTGCCAGCAGCTTAGGCGGGGCTAGCACAGATACGCAGTATTTT.

The chain employs TRBV6-5 and TRBJ2-5; TRBD2 agrees at 8 bases. Germline CDR1 and CDR2: MNHEY and SVGAGI. The CDR3 sequence is 14 residues long. V shed 2 bases, J shed 11 bases, and the junction held 10 bases outside the gene matches. As DNA, the CDR3 is TGTGCCAGCAGTTACGGGACTAGTTCGGGTGAGCAGTACTTC. Residues: CASSYGTSSGEQYF.

This clone was picked up one time. This rearrangement joins TRBV5-1 to TRBJ2-1; 9 positions match TRBD2. The length of the CDR3 is 14 residues. V was pared by 2 bases and J by 7 bases, with 4 bases of the junction left unmatched. Germline values: CDR1 SGHRS, CDR2 YFSETQ. CDR3 loop: CASSFGTSINEQFF. The DNA of the CDR3 is TGCGCCAGCAGCTTCGGGACTAGCATTAATGAGCAGTTCTTC.

The rearrangement uses TRBV27 and TRBJ2-1, with D tentatively TRBD2 (5 bases). Trimming shortened V by 6 bases and J by 7 bases, and 13 bases separated the two germline ends. This CDR3 contains 13 residues. CDR1 MNHEY and CDR2 SMNVEV come from the germline V gene (reference sequence). This CDR3 reads CASSPGIGNEQFF. CDR3 sequence (DNA): TGTGCCAGCAGCCCGGGGATCGGAAATGAGCAGTTCTTC.

This chain links TRBV19 with TRBJ2-2, with 8 bases fitting TRBD1. Germline CDR1 is LNHDA and CDR2 is SQIVND (reference sequence). V lost 5 bases to trimming and J lost 4 bases; unmatched junction nucleotides: 6. This CDR3 is 15 amino acids long. The CDR3 here is CASSARTGITGELFF. The DNA for the CDR3 is TGTGCCAGTAGTGCCCGGACAGGGATCACCGGGGAGCTGTTTTTT.

The V gene is TRBV21-1, the J gene TRBJ2-7; the table gives TRBD2 as D, unverified against the DNA. TRBV21-1 represents a pseudogene. CDR3 length equals 17 residues. CDR3 residues: CASRQSPLAGSSYEQYF. The CDR3 nucleotides are TGTGCCAGCCGCCAAAGTCCTCTAGCGGGGAGCTCCTACGAGCAGTACTTC.

This clone was counted ten times or more. The chain combines TRBV19 with TRBJ1-4, with D unclear. The CDR3 covers 13 residues. Per germline, CDR1 LNHDA and CDR2 SQIVND (reference sequence). V was clipped by 5 bases and J by 6 bases, with 10 bases between them. CDR3 sequence: CASSGLADEKLFF. CDR3 nucleotide sequence: TGTGCCAGTAGTGGACTCGCCGATGAAAAACTGTTTTTT.

A remark on this clone: Mismatch with germline at one junction end may stem from a read error. The rearrangement uses TRBV6-5 and TRBJ1-1; D may be TRBD1 (6 bases). CDR1 MNHEY and CDR2 SVGAGI come from the germline V gene. The CDR3 totals 15 residues. Here the CDR3 reads CASSYSGGRNAEAFF. CDR3 bases: TGTGCCAGCAGTTACTCGGGGGGGCGGAACGCTGAAGCTTTCTTT.